The 26 T cell receptor beta chains reported below all come from one sample, sequenced in a study of regulatory T cells in long-lasting Graves disease. As for time point: newly diagnosed GD, antithyroid drugs for less than 3 months. RNA isolated from PBMCs was used to make the TCR library. Libraries of TCR beta came from iRepertoire HTBI primers plus Arm-PCR of CDR3 regions. Each CDR3 protein is one row after TCRdb ran MiXCR on the multiplex PCR reads. Among under 400,000 distinct CDR3 sequences listed, about a sixth were seen once. The same specimen was also included in a second study, on T cells in Graves' hyperthyroidism and ophthalmopathy.

This specimen was peripheral blood mononuclear cells (PBMCs), taken at new diagnosis, from a patient treated with antithyroid drugs. These TCRs come from a man in his forties with Graves disease.

The chain couples TRBV5-1 to TRBJ2-2; TRBD1 matches 7 bases. Germline values: CDR1 SGHRS, CDR2 YFSETQ. CDR3 length equals 15 residues. V trimming: 4 bases; J trimming: 3 bases; junction bases outside the gene matches: 6. CDR3 DNA sequence: TGCGCCAGCAGCGCCCGACAGGGATACACCGGGGAGCTGTTTTTT. It is translated as CASSARQGYTGELFF. Drawing the rest from reference TRBV5-1 and TRBJ2-2, the complete variable domain is KAGVTQTPRYLIKTRGQQVTLSCSPISGHRSVSWYQQTPGQGLQFLFEYFSETQRNKGNFPGRFSGRQFSNSRSEMNVSTLELGDSALYLCASSARQGYTGELFFGEGSRLTVL.

In its sample, this clonotype was seen many times. The chain recombines TRBV3-1 with TRBJ2-7, with D possibly TRBD2 on 5 matching bases. The CDR3 is 13 residues long. V lost 5 bases and J 4 bases, leaving 12 bases between the germline ends. Germline loops: CDR1 LGHDT, CDR2 YNNKEL (reference sequence). The CDR3 sequence is CASSSRTVYEQYF. In nucleotides, the CDR3 is TGTGCCAGCAGCTCCCGGACTGTGTACGAGCAGTACTTC.

Ten or more counts support this clonotype. V and J are TRBV24-1 and TRBJ2-3; D ambiguous. This CDR3 has 12 amino acids. Germline V gene sequence: CDR1 KGHDR, CDR2 SFDVKD. Trimming left V 4 bases short and J 9 bases short, with 10 bases between. CDR3 residues: CATSEENLTQYF. The CDR3 DNA reads TGTGCCACCAGTGAGGAGAACCTGACGCAGTATTTT.

This clonotype was detected a few times. The V and J genes are TRBV4-1 and TRBJ2-1, with 11 bases lining up with TRBD2. Germline V gives CDR1 MGHRA, CDR2 YSYEKL. The V gene end was trimmed by 0 bases and the J gene end by 6 bases; junction bases not matched to a gene: 16. This CDR3 contains 20 residues. The CDR3 spells CASSQDPPTFLAGGLNEQFF. As DNA, the CDR3 is TGCGCCAGCAGCCAAGATCCGCCGACTTTCCTAGCGGGGGGACTCAATGAGCAGTTCTTC.

This clonotype showed up just a few times. This chain joins TRBV7-7 and TRBJ2-2; D may be TRBD1 or TRBD2 (5 bases each). Germline CDR1 reads SSHAT; CDR2 reads FNYEAQ (reference sequence). V was pared by 1 base and J by 3 bases, with 12 bases between. The CDR3 runs to 16 residues. The CDR3, as DNA: TGTGCCAGCAGCTTAGGGTACGGGGCCCACACCGGGGAGCTGTTTTTT. Protein sequence: CASSLGYGAHTGELFF.

The sample holds many counts of this clonotype. The CDR3 DNA sequence: TGTGCCAGCAGCCTGACATGGGCCGGGAATACAGATACGCAGTATTTT. The encoded protein is CASSLTWAGNTDTQYF. This chain joins TRBV9 and TRBJ2-3, with D possibly being TRBD2 (5 bases). The V end lost 4 bases, the J end lost 3 bases, and 18 bases lay between the germline ends. The CDR3 spans 16 residues. The germline CDR1 and CDR2 sequences are SGDLS and YYNGEE.

This clonotype was seen ten or more times. The V gene is TRBV3-1, the J gene TRBJ2-2, with D hard to call. V was clipped by 1 base and J by 6 bases, with 6 bases between them. This CDR3 region has 13 residues. Per germline, CDR1 LGHDT and CDR2 YNNKEL (reference sequence). The CDR3 DNA is TGTGCCAGCAGCCAAGTTAGGCCCGGGGAGCTGTTTTTT. Amino acid sequence: CASSQVRPGELFF.

In this sample, this clonotype turned up many times. The rearrangement joins TRBV2 to TRBJ1-5; tentative D call: TRBD1 (5 bases). Germline CDR1 SNHLY, CDR2 FYNNEI. This CDR3 region has 16 residues. The V gene lost 6 bases and the J gene lost 3 bases, with 18 bases spanning the gap. The CDR3, as DNA: TGTGCCAGCAGCGATCAAGCCGCAGGGATCAATCAGCCCCAGCATTTT. Translating it yields CASSDQAAGINQPQHF. The variable domain in full, with the rest retrieved from reference TRBV2 and TRBJ1-5, is EPEVTQTPSHQVTQMGQEVILRCVPISNHLYFYWYRQILGQKVEFLVSFYNNEISEKSEIFDDQFSVERPDGSNFTLKIRSTKLEDSAMYFCASSDQAAGINQPQHFGDGTRLSIL.

This clonotype has ten or more counts. CDR3 DNA sequence: TGTGCCAGCAGCTTCAGGGACAGGGGCCGTGAAAAACTGTTTTTT. Its translation is CASSFRDRGREKLFF. The chain links TRBV7-9 to TRBJ1-4, with 10 bases aligning to TRBD1. The germline gives CDR1 SEHNR, CDR2 FQNEAQ (reference sequence). V was clipped by 3 bases and J by 7 bases; unmatched bases: 5. The CDR3 has 15 amino acids.

This clonotype counts as medium-sized (0.01 to 0.1%). This sequence joins TRBV7-2 and TRBJ2-5, with D possibly matching TRBD1 (6 bases). The CDR3 spans 12 residues. The ends were cut back, 4 bases at V and 10 bases at J, with 13 bases in the middle. Germline-derived CDR1 and CDR2 are SGHTA and FQGNSA. In nucleotides, the CDR3 is TGTGCCAGCAGCTCCGACAGGTTGGTCCAGTACTTC. Protein: CASSSDRLVQYF.

The chain is built from TRBV20-1 and TRBJ2-7; a weak D match, TRBD1 (6 bases). CDR3 length: 15 amino acids. CDR1 is DFQATT, CDR2 SNEGSKA, per germline (reference sequence). V was shortened by 7 bases and J by 2 bases, with 21 bases between the two germline ends. CDR3 bases: TGCAGTGGAACAGACCCGGGACAACCGCCCTACGAGCAGTACTTC. Translated: CSGTDPGQPPYEQYF.

This clonotype was detected many times. V and J are TRBV30 and TRBJ1-5, with D perhaps TRBD1 (5 bases). Germline lookup yields CDR1 GTSNPN and CDR2 SVGIG (reference sequence). With 5 bases removed from V and 4 bases from J, the gap between germline ends came to 12 bases. The CDR3 length is 13 residues. CDR3: CAWGRDGNQPQHF. CDR3 sequence (DNA): TGTGCCTGGGGCCGGGACGGAAATCAGCCCCAGCATTTT.

Of note for this clonotype: A much bigger clone sits one base away, suggesting this may be a read error. The rearrangement links TRBV12-3 or TRBV12-4 to TRBJ2-1; 9 bases fit TRBD2. CDR3 length: 15 amino acids. In DNA form, the CDR3 reads TGTGTCAGCAGCGCTCTAGCGGGGTCCTACAATGAGCAGTTCTTC. It translates to CVSSALAGSYNEQFF.

This clonotype was seen ten or more times. This chain uses TRBV7-2 with TRBJ2-7, with D hard to call. CDR3 length equals 14 residues. Per the germline V gene, CDR1 is SGHTA and CDR2 is FQGNSA. Trimming shortened V by 1 base and J by 0 bases, and 7 bases separated the two germline ends. CDR3 loop: CASSLGVTSYEQYF. The CDR3 DNA follows: TGTGCCAGCAGCTTAGGAGTTACCTCCTACGAGCAGTACTTC. Looking up the rest from reference TRBV7-2 and TRBJ2-7 gives the full variable domain: GAGVSQSPSNKVTEKGKDVELRCDPISGHTALYWYRQSLGQGLEFLIYFQGNSAPDKSGLPSDRFSAERTGGSVSTLTIQRTQQEDSAVYLCASSLGVTSYEQYFGPGTRLTVT.

This clonotype was picked up many times. The gene calls are TRBV5-5 and TRBJ2-1; D call uncertain. CDR3 length: 16 residues. Looked up from germline, CDR1 is SGHKS and CDR2 is YYEKEE (reference sequence). The V end was cut by 2 bases, the J end by 0 bases, with 12 bases between. The CDR3 loop is CASSLQPTSSYNEQFF. The CDR3 DNA is TGTGCCAGCAGCTTACAGCCAACGAGCTCCTACAATGAGCAGTTCTTC.

In this sample, this clonotype turned up many times. The chain employs TRBV28 and TRBJ2-1; D may be TRBD2 (5 bases). The length of the CDR3 is 11 residues. The germline V gene encodes CDR1 MDHEN and CDR2 SYDVKM. Trimming took off 5 bases at V and 12 bases at J, with 11 bases between the two ends. The CDR3: CASSTPRGQFF. Written as DNA, the CDR3 is TGTGCCAGCAGTACCCCTCGGGGGCAGTTCTTC. Using reference TRBV28 and TRBJ2-1 for the parts outside the CDR3, the full variable domain is DVKVTQSSRYLVKRTGEKVFLECVQDMDHENMFWYRQDPGLGLRLIYFSYDVKMKEKGDIPEGYSVSREKKERFSLILESASTNQTSMYLCASSTPRGQFFGPGTRLTVL.

The sample holds many counts of this clonotype. The chain carries TRBV5-1 and TRBJ2-3; 13 bases fit TRBD2. CDR3 length: 16 amino acids. Germline CDR1 SGHRS, CDR2 YFSETQ. V lost 4 bases, J lost 1 base, and 3 bases stayed unmatched. The CDR3 nucleotides are TGCGCCAGCAGCCCGGGGACTAGCGGGGGCACAGATACGCAGTATTTT. Its translation is CASSPGTSGGTDTQYF.

This clonotype was detected ten times or more. V usage is TRBV10-3 and J usage is TRBJ2-5; 8 positions agree with TRBD1. J lost 4 bases, V lost 0 bases, and 1 base had no gene match. The CDR3 is 14 amino acids. Germline V lookup: CDR1 ENHRY, CDR2 SYGVKD. CDR3 sequence reads: CAISESRGRETQYF. CDR3 DNA sequence: TGTGCCATCAGTGAGTCCAGGGGGCGAGAGACCCAGTACTTC.

This clonotype was seen repeatedly, ten times or more. The chain carries TRBV24-1 and TRBJ2-3, with 9 bases lining up with TRBD1. CDR3 length: 15 residues. Germline CDR1 is KGHDR and CDR2 is SFDVKD. Trimming removed 2 bases from V and 2 bases from J; junction bases left unmatched: 1. The CDR3 sequence is CATSDSQGATDTQYF. CDR3 nucleotide sequence: TGTGCCACCAGTGATTCACAGGGGGCCACAGATACGCAGTATTTT.

This clonotype was seen ten or more times. V is TRBV18 and J is TRBJ2-7, with unresolved D. The CDR3 sequence is 15 residues long. V was shortened by 0 bases and J by 0 bases, with 9 bases between the two germline ends. From germline, CDR1 is KGHSH and CDR2 LQKENI. CDR3 residues: CASSPPVGPSYEQYF. CDR3 in DNA: TGTGCCAGCTCACCACCGGTCGGGCCCTCCTACGAGCAGTACTTC. Combining the CDR3 with reference TRBV18 and TRBJ2-7 gives the whole variable domain NAGVMQNPRHLVRRRGQEARLRCSPMKGHSHVYWYRQLPEEGLKFMVYLQKENIIDESGMPKERFSAEFPKEGPSILRIQQVVRGDSAAYFCASSPPVGPSYEQYFGPGTRLTVT.

Turning to this clonotype: Given a far larger clone just one base away, this is likely a sequencing read error. The chain combines TRBV11-2 with TRBJ2-7; D might be TRBD1 (7 bases). The ends were cut back, 5 bases at V and 7 bases at J, with 21 bases in the middle. Germline values: CDR1 SGHAT, CDR2 FQNNGV. CDR3 length equals 15 residues. CDR3 in DNA: TGTGCCAGCAGCAGGGGGGACAGACAATACAATGAGCAGTACTTC. Protein: CASSRGDRQYNEQYF.

In this sample, this clonotype turned up many times. The chain joins TRBV7-2 to TRBJ1-1; 7 bases match TRBD1. J gave up 10 bases and V 5 bases, and 10 bases lay outside the gene matches. Looked up from germline, CDR1 is SGHTA and CDR2 is FQGNSA. This CDR3 comprises 13 residues. CDR3 DNA sequence: TGTGCCAGCAGCGCGCAGGGGGGCGCGGGAGCTTTCTTT. This sequence encodes CASSAQGGAGAFF.

In this sample, this clonotype turned up many times. In DNA, the CDR3 is TGTGCCAGCAGTTTTACAGGGGGCCCCTACGAGCAGTACTTC. Protein: CASSFTGGPYEQYF. The chain recombines TRBV6-2 or TRBV6-3 with TRBJ2-7; 9 bases agree with TRBD1. The CDR3 has 14 residues. The V segment lost 4 bases and the J segment 2 bases; nucleotides outside the gene matches: 3. Per the germline V gene, CDR1 is MNHEY and CDR2 is SVGEGT.

In this sample, this clonotype turned up many times. The chain uses TRBV7-3 and TRBJ2-2, with a possible D match to TRBD2 (5 bases). The ends were cut back, 5 bases at V and 6 bases at J, with 10 bases in the middle. The CDR3 sequence is 13 residues long. Per the germline V gene, CDR1 is SGHTA and CDR2 is FQGTGA. The CDR3 reads CASSLMRAGELFF. The CDR3 nucleotides are TGTGCCAGCAGCCTGATGCGGGCCGGGGAGCTGTTTTTT.

This clonotype has more than one count but fewer than ten. The CDR3: CASRTMAGHYEQYF. As DNA, the CDR3 is TGTGCCAGTAGGACTATGGCAGGCCACTACGAGCAGTACTTC. The rearrangement links TRBV19 to TRBJ2-7; possibly TRBD2 for D (5 bases). Germline values: CDR1 LNHDA, CDR2 SQIVND (reference sequence). Trimming pared 6 bases from V and 3 bases from J, leaving 15 bases between. This CDR3 region has 14 residues. Combining the CDR3 with reference TRBV19 and TRBJ2-7 gives the whole variable domain DGGITQSPKYLFRKEGQNVTLSCEQNLNHDAMYWYRQDPGQGLRLIYYSQIVNDFQKGDIAEGYSVSREKKESFPLTVTSAQKNPTAFYLCASRTMAGHYEQYFGPGTRLTVT.

This clonotype showed up many times. The V call is TRBV3-1, the J call TRBJ2-1, with TRBD2 matching 12 bases. CDR3 size: 15 residues. Germline V gives CDR1 LGHDT, CDR2 YNNKEL (reference sequence). Trimming cost V 3 bases and J 4 bases; bases outside gene matches: 1. Here the CDR3 DNA reads TGTGCCAGCAGCCACCTAGCGGGGGGGTACAATGAGCAGTTCTTC. Residues: CASSHLAGGYNEQFF.